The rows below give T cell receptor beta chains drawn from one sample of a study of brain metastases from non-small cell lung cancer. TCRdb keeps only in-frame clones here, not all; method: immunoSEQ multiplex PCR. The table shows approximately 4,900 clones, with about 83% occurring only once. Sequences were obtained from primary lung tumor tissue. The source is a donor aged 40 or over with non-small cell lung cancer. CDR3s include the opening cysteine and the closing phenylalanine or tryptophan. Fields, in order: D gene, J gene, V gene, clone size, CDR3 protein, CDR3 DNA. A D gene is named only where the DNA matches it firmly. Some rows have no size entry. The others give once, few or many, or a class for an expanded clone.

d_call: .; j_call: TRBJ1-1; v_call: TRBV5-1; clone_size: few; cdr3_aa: CASSLGGGTEAFF; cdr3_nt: TGCGCCAGCAGCTTGGGAGGGGGAACTGAAGCTTTCTTT
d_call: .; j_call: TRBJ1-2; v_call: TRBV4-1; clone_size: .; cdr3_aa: CASSQDNGVNYGYTF; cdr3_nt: TGCGCCAGCAGCCAAGATAACGGGGTAAACTATGGCTACACCTTC
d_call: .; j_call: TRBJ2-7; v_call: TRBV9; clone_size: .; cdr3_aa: CASSVVGASDEQYF; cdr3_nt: TGTGCCAGCAGCGTAGTGGGGGCCTCTGACGAGCAGTACTTC
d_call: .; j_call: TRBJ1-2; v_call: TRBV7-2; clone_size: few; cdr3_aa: CASSLTPEYGYTF; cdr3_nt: TGTGCCAGCAGCTTAACCCCAGAATATGGCTACACCTTC
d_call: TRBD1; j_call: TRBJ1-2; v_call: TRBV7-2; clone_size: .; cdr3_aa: CASTLIQGQGIGGYTF; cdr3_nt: TGTGCCAGCACCCTAATACAGGGACAGGGGATCGGGGGCTACACCTTC
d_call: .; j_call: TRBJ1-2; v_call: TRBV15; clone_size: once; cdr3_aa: CATSRGDYGYTF; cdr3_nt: TGTGCCACCAGCAGGGGAGACTATGGCTACACTTTC
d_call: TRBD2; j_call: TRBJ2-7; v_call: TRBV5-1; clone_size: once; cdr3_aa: CASSPSGVINYEQYF; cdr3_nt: TGCGCCAGCAGCCCTAGCGGGGTCATTAACTACGAGCAGTACTTC
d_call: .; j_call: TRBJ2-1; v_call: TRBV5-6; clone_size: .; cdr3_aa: CASSSRGVSSYNEQFF; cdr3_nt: TGTGCCAGCAGTTCGAGAGGGGTTAGCTCCTACAATGAGCAGTTCTTC
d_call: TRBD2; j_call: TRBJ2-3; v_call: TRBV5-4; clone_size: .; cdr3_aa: CASSFGAGSTDTQYF; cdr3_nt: TGTGCCAGCAGCTTCGGAGCGGGGTCCACAGATACGCAGTATTTT
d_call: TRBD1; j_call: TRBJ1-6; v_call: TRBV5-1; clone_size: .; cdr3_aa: CASSSIPGGDSPLHF; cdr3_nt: TGCGCCAGCAGCTCCATTCCAGGGGGCGATTCACCCCTCCACTTT
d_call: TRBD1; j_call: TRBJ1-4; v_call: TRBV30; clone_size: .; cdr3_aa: CAWSGTGVEKLFF; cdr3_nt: TGTGCCTGGAGCGGGACAGGGGTCGAAAAACTGTTTTTT
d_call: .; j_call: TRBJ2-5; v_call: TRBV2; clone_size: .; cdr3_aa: CASSEGQEIQYF; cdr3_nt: TGTGCCAGCAGTGAAGGTCAAGAGATCCAGTACTTC
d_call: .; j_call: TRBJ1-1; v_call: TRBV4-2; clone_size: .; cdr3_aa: CASSQDFVAFF; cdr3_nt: TGTGCCAGCAGCCAAGATTTTGTAGCTTTCTTT
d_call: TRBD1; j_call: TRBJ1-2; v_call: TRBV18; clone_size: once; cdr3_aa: CASSPTGGSSSNYGYTF; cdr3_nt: TGTGCCAGCTCACCAACAGGGGGCTCGTCCTCTAACTATGGCTACACCTTC
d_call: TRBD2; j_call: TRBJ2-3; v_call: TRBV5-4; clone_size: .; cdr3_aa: CASSLERGPTDTQYF; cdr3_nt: TGTGCCAGCAGCCTCGAGCGGGGCCCCACAGATACGCAGTATTTT
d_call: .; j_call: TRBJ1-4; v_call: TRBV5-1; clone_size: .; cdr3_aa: CASSLLLNEKLFF; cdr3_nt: TGCGCCAGCAGCTTATTACTTAATGAAAAACTGTTTTTT
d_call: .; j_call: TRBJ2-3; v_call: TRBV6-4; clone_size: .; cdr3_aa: CASSDSAGTDTQYF; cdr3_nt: TGTGCCAGCAGTGACTCAGCGGGCACAGATACGCAGTATTTT
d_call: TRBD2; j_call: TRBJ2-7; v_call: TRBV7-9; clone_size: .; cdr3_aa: CASSLGGTSYPYEQYF; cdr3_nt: TGTGCCAGCAGCTTAGGAGGGACTAGTTATCCCTACGAGCAGTACTTC
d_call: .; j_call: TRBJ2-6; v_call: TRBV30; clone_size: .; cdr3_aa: CVWRDFGANVLTF; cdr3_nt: TGTGTCTGGAGGGATTTCGGGGCCAACGTCCTGACTTTC
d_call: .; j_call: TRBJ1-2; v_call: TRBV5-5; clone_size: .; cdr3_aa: CASSLEDRTYGYTF; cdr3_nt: TGTGCCAGCAGCTTGGAAGACAGAACCTATGGCTACACCTTC
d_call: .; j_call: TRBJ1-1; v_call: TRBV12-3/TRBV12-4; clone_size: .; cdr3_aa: CASSLKGTEAFF; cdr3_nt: TGTGCCAGCAGTTTGAAGGGCACTGAAGCTTTCTTT
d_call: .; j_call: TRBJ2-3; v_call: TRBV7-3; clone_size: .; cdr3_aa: CASSLRGSVGSGAFHTQYF; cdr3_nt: TGTGCCAGCAGCTTAAGGGGGTCGGTGGGCTCAGGGGCTTTTCATACGCAGTATTTT
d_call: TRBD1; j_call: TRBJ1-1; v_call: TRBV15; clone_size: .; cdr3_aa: CATSRRTGSNEAFF; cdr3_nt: TGTGCCACCAGCAGACGGACAGGATCCAATGAAGCTTTCTTT
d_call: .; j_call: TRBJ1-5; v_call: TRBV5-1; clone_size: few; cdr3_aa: CASSEGSGQPQHF; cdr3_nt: TGCGCCAGCAGCGAGGGATCGGGTCAGCCCCAGCATTTT
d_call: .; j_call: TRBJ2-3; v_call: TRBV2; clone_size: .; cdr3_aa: CASGPCDTQYF; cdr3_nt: TGTGCCAGTGGCCCCTGCGATACGCAGTATTTT
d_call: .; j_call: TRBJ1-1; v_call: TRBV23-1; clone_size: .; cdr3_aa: CASSQRGHQKAEAFF; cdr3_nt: TGCGCCAGCAGTCAAAGGGGACATCAGAAGGCTGAAGCTTTCTTT
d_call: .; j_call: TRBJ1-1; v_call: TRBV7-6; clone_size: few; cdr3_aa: CASSQTEGAEAFF; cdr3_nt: TGTGCCAGCAGCCAGACAGAAGGAGCTGAAGCTTTCTTT
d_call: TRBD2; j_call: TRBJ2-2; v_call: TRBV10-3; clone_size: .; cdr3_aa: CAIPRTSGTNTGELFF; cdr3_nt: TGTGCCATCCCTAGGACTAGCGGAACGAACACCGGGGAGCTGTTTTTT
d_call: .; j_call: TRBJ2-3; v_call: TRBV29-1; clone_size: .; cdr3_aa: CSVEDRARGAATQYF; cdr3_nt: TGCAGCGTTGAAGATCGGGCCAGAGGTGCAGCTACGCAGTATTTT
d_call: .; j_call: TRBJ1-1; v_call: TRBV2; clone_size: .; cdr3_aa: CASKKTYHTEAFF; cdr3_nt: TGTGCCAGCAAAAAGACTTACCACACTGAAGCTTTCTTT
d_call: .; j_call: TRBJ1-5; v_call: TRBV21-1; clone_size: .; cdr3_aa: CASTPPQHF; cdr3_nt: TGTGCCAGCACGCCGCCCCAGCATTTT
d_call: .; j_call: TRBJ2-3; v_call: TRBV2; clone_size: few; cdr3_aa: CASGPRDTQYF; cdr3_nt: TGTGCCAGTGGCCCCCGCGATACGCAGTATTTT
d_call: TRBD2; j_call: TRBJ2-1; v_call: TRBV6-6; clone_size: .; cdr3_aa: CASSLGVAGGSSLYNNEQFF; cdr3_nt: TGTGCCAGCAGCCTCGGAGTAGCGGGGGGGTCATCCCTTTATAACAATGAGCAGTTCTTC
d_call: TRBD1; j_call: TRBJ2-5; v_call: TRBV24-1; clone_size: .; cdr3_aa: CATSDPTPGRGLGETQYF; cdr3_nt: TGTGCCACCAGTGATCCGACCCCGGGCAGGGGGCTCGGGGAGACCCAGTACTTC
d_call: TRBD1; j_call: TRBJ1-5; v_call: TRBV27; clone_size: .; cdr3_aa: CASSSRTGVDQPQHF; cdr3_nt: TGTGCCAGCAGTTCCAGGACAGGGGTCGATCAGCCCCAGCATTTT